This T cell receptor (beta chain) was captured by sequencing in a study of blood T cell repertoires in COVID-19. As for the study in general: Sample material is recorded as cDNA or gDNA derived from T cells, B-cell-depleted T cells, or PBMCs.

The CDR3 is made up of 14 amino acids. The ends lost 7 bases at V and 5 bases at J; junction bases unmatched: 10. CDR1 SQVTM and CDR2 ANQGSEA come from the germline V gene. Sequencing was performed with immunoSEQ multiplex PCR; in TCRdb, only in-frame clones are kept and a portion is missing. The sample includes approximately 190,000 clones, about four fifths of them seen just once. The TCR sequence derives from a man aged 55 to 70 with acute or convalescent COVID-19. This chain uses TRBV29-1 with TRBJ1-5; 8 bases line up with TRBD1. Sequencing input: peripheral blood. The CDR3 nucleotides are TGCAGCGCCGCCATTGCAGGGGGCCATCAGCCCCAGCATTTT. Its translation: CSAAIAGGHQPQHF.